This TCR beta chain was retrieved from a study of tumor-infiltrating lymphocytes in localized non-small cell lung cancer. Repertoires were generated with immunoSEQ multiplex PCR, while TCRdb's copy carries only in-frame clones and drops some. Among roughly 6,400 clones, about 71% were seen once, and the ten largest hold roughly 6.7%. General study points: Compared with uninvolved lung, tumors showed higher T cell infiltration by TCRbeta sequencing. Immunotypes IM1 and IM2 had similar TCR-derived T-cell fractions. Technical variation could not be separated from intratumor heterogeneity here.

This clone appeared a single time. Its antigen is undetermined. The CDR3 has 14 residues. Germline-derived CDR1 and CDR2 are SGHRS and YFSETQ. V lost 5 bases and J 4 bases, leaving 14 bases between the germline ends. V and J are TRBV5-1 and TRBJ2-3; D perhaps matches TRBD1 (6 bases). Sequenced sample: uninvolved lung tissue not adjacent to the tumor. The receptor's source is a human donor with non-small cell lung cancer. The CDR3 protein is CASRKQGASDTQYF. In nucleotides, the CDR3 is TGCGCCAGCAGAAAACAGGGAGCGTCAGATACGCAGTATTTT.